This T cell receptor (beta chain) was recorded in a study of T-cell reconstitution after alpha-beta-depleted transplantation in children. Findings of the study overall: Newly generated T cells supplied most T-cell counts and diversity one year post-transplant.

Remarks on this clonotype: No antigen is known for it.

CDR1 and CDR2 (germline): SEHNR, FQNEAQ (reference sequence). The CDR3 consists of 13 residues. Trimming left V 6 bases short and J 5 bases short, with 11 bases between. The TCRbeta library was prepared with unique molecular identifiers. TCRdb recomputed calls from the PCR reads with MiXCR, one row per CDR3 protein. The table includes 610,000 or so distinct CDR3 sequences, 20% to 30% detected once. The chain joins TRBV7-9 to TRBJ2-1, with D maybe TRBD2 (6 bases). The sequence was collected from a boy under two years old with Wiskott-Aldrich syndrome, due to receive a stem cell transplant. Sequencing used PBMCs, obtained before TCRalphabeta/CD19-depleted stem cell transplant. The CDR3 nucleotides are TGTGCCAGCAGACTTGGCGGGAACAATGAGCAGTTCTTC. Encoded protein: CASRLGGNNEQFF.